This is a list of T cell receptor beta chains from one sample in a study of T cell responses to AZD1222 COVID-19 vaccine. TCRdb's copy holds only in-frame clones and misses some; the assay was immunoSEQ multiplex PCR. The sample lists 200,000 to 250,000 clones, about 93% occurring once. This material consisted of peripheral blood, taken on day 0 of MenACWY control vaccination. These receptors all come from an adult in good health. CDR3s include the opening cysteine and the closing phenylalanine or tryptophan. A D gene is named only where the DNA matches it firmly. A clone size is listed for some rows: how often the clone was seen (once, few, many), or a class if it is expanded.

size	V	J	D	CDR3	DNA
-	TRBV3-1/TRBV3-2	TRBJ1-6	TRBD1	CASSQMGQGWSPLHF	TGTGCCAGCAGCCAAATGGGACAGGGATGGTCACCCCTCCACTTT
once	TRBV6-2/TRBV6-3	TRBJ2-7	-	CASSYTAGIGEQYF	TGTGCCAGCAGTTATACGGCAGGGATAGGGGAGCAGTACTTC
-	TRBV6-5	TRBJ1-1	TRBD1	CASSLPGTGGTEAFF	TGTGCCAGCAGTTTGCCGGGGACAGGGGGCACTGAAGCTTTCTTT
-	TRBV2	TRBJ2-3	-	CASSPGGAQGDTQYF	TGTGCCAGCAGTCCCGGCGGGGCCCAAGGAGATACGCAGTATTTT
-	TRBV4-3	TRBJ1-6	TRBD1	CASSLYTGANSPLHF	TGCGCCAGCAGCCTTTATACAGGGGCTAATTCACCCCTCCACTTT
-	TRBV19	TRBJ1-2	-	CASTGIVGGYTF	TGTGCCAGTACAGGGATAGTGGGGGGCTACACCTTC
-	TRBV7-2	TRBJ2-2	TRBD2	CASSLSGGFTGELFF	TGTGCCAGCAGCTTAAGCGGGGGGTTCACCGGGGAGCTGTTTTTT
-	TRBV11-2	TRBJ1-2	-	CASSFDPTNYGYTF	TGTGCCAGCAGCTTCGATCCGACAAACTATGGCTACACCTTC
-	TRBV3-1/TRBV3-2	TRBJ2-4	-	CASSYIGRGIAKNIQYF	TGTGCCAGCAGCTATATTGGCCGGGGGATAGCCAAAAACATTCAGTACTTC
-	TRBV27	TRBJ1-4	-	CASSLARGGGEKLFF	TGTGCCAGCAGTTTAGCGAGGGGAGGAGGTGAAAAACTGTTTTTT
-	TRBV12-3/TRBV12-4	TRBJ1-1	-	CASSKTENTEAFF	TGTGCCAGCAGTAAGACGGAGAACACTGAAGCTTTCTTT
-	TRBV2	TRBJ2-7	-	CASTLLDEQYF	TGTGCCAGCACACTCTTGGACGAGCAGTACTTC
-	TRBV5-6	TRBJ1-1	-	CASTTVTLMNTEAFF	TGTGCCAGCACCACGGTAACACTTATGAACACTGAAGCTTTCTTT
-	TRBV24-1	TRBJ2-7	-	CATSDSYEQYF	TGTGCCACCAGTGATTCTTACGAGCAGTACTTC
-	TRBV4-3	TRBJ1-5	-	CASSQQHTGNSNQPQHF	TGCGCCAGCAGCCAACAACACACAGGAAATAGCAATCAGCCCCAGCATTTT
-	TRBV6-6	TRBJ1-6	-	CASSRGREGRPSYNSPLHF	TGTGCCAGCAGTCGGGGGAGGGAGGGACGCCCCTCCTATAATTCACCCCTCCACTTT
-	TRBV4-3	TRBJ1-6	TRBD1	CASSQNRGQGSPLHF	TGCGCCAGCAGCCAGAACAGGGGGCAAGGATCACCCCTCCACTTT